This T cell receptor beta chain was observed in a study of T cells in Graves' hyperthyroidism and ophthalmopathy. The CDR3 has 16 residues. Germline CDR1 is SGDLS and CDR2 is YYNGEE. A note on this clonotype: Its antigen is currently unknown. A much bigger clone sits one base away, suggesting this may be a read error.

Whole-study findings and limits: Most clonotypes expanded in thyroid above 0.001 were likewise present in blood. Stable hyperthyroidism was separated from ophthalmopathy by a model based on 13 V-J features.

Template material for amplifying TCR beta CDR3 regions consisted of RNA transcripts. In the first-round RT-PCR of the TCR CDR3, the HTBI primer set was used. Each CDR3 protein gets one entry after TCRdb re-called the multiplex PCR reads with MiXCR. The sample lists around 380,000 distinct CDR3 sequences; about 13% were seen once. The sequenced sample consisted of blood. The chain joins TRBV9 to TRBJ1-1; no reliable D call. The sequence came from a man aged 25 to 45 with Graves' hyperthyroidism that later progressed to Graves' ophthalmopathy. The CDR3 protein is CASSVGRERLYTEASF. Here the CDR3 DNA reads TGTGCCAGCAGCGTGGGAAGGGAAAGGTTGTACACTGAAGCTTCCTTT. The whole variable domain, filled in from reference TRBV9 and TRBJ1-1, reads DSGVTQTPKHLITATGQRVTLRCSPRSGDLSVYWYQQSLDQGLQFLIQYYNGEERAKGNILERFSAQQFPDLHSELNLSSLELGDSALYFCASSVGRERLYTEASFGQGTRLTVV.